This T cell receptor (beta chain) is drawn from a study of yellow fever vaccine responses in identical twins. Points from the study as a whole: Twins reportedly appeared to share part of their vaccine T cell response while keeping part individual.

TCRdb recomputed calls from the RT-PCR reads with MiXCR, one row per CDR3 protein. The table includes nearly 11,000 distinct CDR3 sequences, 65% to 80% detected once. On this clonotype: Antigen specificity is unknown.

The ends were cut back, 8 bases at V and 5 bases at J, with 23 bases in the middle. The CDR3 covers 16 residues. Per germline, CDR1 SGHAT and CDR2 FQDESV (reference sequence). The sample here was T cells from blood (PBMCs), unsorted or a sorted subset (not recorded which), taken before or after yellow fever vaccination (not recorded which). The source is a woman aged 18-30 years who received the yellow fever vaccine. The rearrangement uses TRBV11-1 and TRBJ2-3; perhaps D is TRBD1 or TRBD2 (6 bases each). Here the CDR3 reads CASWGWAVKGGDTQYF. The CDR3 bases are TGTGCCAGCTGGGGATGGGCAGTCAAGGGGGGAGATACGCAGTATTTT.